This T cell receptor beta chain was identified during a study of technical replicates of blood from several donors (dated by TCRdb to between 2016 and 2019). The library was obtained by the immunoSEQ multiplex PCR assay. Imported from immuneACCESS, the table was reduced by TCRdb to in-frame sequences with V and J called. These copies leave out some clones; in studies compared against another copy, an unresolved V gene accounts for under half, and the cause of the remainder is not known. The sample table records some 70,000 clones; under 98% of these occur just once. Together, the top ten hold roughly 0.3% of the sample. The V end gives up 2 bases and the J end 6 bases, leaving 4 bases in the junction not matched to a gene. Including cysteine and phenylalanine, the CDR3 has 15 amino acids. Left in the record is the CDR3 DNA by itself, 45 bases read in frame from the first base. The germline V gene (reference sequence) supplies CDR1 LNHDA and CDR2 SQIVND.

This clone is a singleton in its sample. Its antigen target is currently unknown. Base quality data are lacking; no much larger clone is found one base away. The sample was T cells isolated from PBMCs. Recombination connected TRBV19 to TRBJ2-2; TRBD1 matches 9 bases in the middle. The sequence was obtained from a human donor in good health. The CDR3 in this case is CASSIHDRGSGELFF. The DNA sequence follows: TGTGCCAGTAGTATACACGACAGGGGGTCCGGGGAGCTGTTTTTT.